The TCR beta chain under discussion was sequenced for a study of CD8 T cell repertoires and HIV-1 epitope variants. Across the study: Twenty-five autologous and known Gag and Nef epitope variant peptides each stimulated T cells separately. Control wells had CMV/EBV/flu peptides, negative Ebola AY9, or no peptide. Tested: three Gag epitope families, Nef HW9 and YT9.

The germline V gene encodes CDR1 LNHNV and CDR2 YYDKDF (reference sequence). The length of the CDR3 is 14 residues. V shed 0 bases and J shed 0 bases, with 5 bases lying between them. On the immunoSEQ platform, TCR beta CDR3s were sequenced at survey depth. TCRdb's table, derived via immunoSEQ multiplex PCR, lists solely in-frame clones and lacks some. In the table there are approximately 7,400 clones, more than 55% of which are singletons. This clone was found a few times. What it binds is not known. This receptor was identified in a male donor with HIV. Sequencing used cultured CD8+ T cells derived from PBMCs. This sequence joins TRBV15 and TRBJ1-1; the D is unclear. The CDR3 DNA reads as TGTGCCACCAGCAGAGAGGGGTTGAACACTGAAGCTTTCTTT. Encoded protein: CATSREGLNTEAFF.